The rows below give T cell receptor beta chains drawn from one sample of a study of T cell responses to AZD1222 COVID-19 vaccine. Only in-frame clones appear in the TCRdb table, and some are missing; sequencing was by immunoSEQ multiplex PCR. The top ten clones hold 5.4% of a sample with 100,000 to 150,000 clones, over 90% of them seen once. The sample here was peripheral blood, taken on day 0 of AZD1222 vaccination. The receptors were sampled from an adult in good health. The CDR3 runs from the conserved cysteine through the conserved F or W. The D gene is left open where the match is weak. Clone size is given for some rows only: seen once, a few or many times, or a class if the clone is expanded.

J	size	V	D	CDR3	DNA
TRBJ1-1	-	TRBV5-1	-	CASSSGAGSTEAFF	TGCGCCAGCAGCTCCGGGGCGGGGAGCACTGAAGCTTTCTTT
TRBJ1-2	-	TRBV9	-	CASSAQGFPGGYTF	TGTGCCAGCAGCGCCCAGGGGTTTCCGGGTGGCTACACCTTC
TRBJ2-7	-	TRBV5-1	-	CASSFWVGHYEQYF	TGCGCCAGCAGCTTCTGGGTCGGCCACTACGAGCAGTACTTC
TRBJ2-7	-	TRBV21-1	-	CASSKRGEQYF	TGTGCCAGCAGCAAACGGGGCGAGCAGTACTTC
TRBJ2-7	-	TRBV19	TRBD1	CASSDREYEQYF	TGTGCCAGTTCGGACAGGGAATACGAGCAGTACTTC
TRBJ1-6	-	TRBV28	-	CASSFIGLRNSPLHF	TGTGCCAGCAGTTTCATCGGACTGAGGAATTCACCCCTCCACTTT
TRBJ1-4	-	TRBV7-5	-	CVRSLDPAGNEKLFF	TGTGTCAGAAGCTTAGATCCAGCGGGTAATGAAAAACTGTTTTTT
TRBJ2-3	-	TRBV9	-	CASSVFWDTDTQYF	TGTGCCAGCAGCGTATTCTGGGACACAGATACGCAGTATTTT
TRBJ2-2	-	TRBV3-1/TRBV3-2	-	CASSTNTGELFF	TGTGCCAGCAGCACCAACACCGGGGAGCTGTTTTTT
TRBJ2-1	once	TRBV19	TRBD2	CASSGREGPTNEQFF	TGTGCCAGTAGCGGGCGGGAGGGCCCCACCAATGAGCAGTTCTTC
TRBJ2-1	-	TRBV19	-	CASSRVQGSEQFF	TGTGCCAGTAGTAGGGTACAGGGATCTGAGCAGTTCTTC
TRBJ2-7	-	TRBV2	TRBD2	CASSGLAGVF	TGTGCCAGCAGTGGACTAGCGGGAGTCTTC
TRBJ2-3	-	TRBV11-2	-	CASSLVGSGLDTQYF	TGTGCCAGCAGCTTAGTGGGTAGCGGACTGGATACGCAGTATTTT
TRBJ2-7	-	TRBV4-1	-	CASSQDFDLTYEQYF	TGCGCCAGCAGCCAAGATTTTGACCTAACCTACGAGCAGTACTTC
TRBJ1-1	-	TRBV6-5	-	CASSPGGGMNTEAFF	TGTGCCAGCAGTCCCGGGGGGGGAATGAACACTGAAGCTTTCTTT
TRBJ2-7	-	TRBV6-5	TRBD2	CASSRGLAGDEQYF	TGTGCCAGCAGCCGGGGACTAGCGGGGGACGAGCAGTACTTC
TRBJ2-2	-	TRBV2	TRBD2	CASSPLAANTGELFF	TGTGCCAGCAGCCCCCTAGCGGCGAACACCGGGGAGCTGTTTTTT
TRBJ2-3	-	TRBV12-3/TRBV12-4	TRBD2	CATTGGSTDTQYF	TGTGCCACTACGGGGGGGAGCACAGATACGCAGTATTTT
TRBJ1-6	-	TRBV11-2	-	CASSGEVIDNSPLHF	TGTGCCAGCAGCGGGGAGGTTATAGATAATTCACCCCTCCACTTT
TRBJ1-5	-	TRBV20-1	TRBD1	CSASPRGPINQPQHF	TGCAGTGCTAGTCCCAGGGGGCCGATTAATCAGCCCCAGCATTTT
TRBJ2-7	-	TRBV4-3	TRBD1	CASSQGTGRNYEQYF	TGCGCCAGCAGCCAAGGGACAGGGAGAAACTACGAGCAGTACTTC
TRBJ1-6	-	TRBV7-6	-	CASSLVGQGNSPLHF	TGTGCCAGCAGCTTAGTCGGGCAGGGGAATTCACCCCTCCACTTT
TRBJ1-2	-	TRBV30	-	CAWSPIKAGGNYGYTF	TGTGCCTGGAGCCCAATCAAAGCCGGGGGGAACTATGGCTACACCTTC
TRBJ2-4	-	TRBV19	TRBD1	CASSGDRMKNIQYF	TGTGCCAGTAGTGGGGACAGGATGAAAAACATTCAGTACTTC